The 8 T cell receptor beta chains in this list originate from one sample, sequenced in a study of cytomegalovirus exposure and HLA in healthy donors. Primers included in the PCR were 60 Vbeta and 13 Jbeta primers. TCRdb keeps only in-frame clones here, not all; method: immunoSEQ multiplex PCR. Here the sample spans fewer than 130,000 clones, approximately 70% being singletons. Material for sequencing was PBMCs. The receptors were gathered from a man aged 40-49 years in good health and CMV-seropositive.

CDR3 coding DNA: TGCGCCAGCAGCTTGGGACAGGGATCAGCCTACGAGCAGTACTTC. This translates into CASSLGQGSAYEQYF. The chain combines TRBV5-1 with TRBJ2-7; 7 nucleotides line up with TRBD1. V lost 0 bases, J lost 2 bases, and 5 bases stayed unmatched. CDR1 is SGHRS and CDR2 is YFSETQ in the germline V gene. The CDR3 is 15 residues long.

As concerns this clone: One end of the junction fails to match germline, which may point to a read error. V gene TRBV5-1 combines with J gene TRBJ2-7, with TRBD2 as a possible D gene (7 bases). The CDR3 is 16 residues long. Germline CDR1 and CDR2: SGHRS and YFSETQ. The CDR3 DNA follows: TGTGCCAGCAGCTTGGCGGAGGGGGAGGGACCGTACGAGCAGTACTTC. This encodes CASSLAEGEGPYEQYF.

This chain links TRBV28 with TRBJ2-1; 7 nucleotides match TRBD2. This CDR3 contains 16 residues. In germline, CDR1 is MDHEN, CDR2 SYDVKM. J gave up 9 bases and V 5 bases, and 16 bases lay outside the gene matches. The CDR3 spells CASSLGGGPLWSEQFF. The CDR3 DNA follows: TGTGCCAGCAGTCTGGGGGGAGGGCCGTTGTGGAGTGAGCAGTTCTTC.

V is TRBV10-3 and J is TRBJ2-3, with TRBD2 identical over 11 bases. Germline trimming cut 2 bases from V and 2 bases from J; bases unmatched to any gene: 3. Germline loops: CDR1 ENHRY, CDR2 SYGVKD. The CDR3 runs to 16 residues. CDR3 bases: TGTGCCATCAGTGAGGGGACTAGCGGCTCCACAGATACGCAGTATTTT. Its translation is CAISEGTSGSTDTQYF.

This clone has a handful of counts. The V and J genes are TRBV2 and TRBJ1-2, with a weak D call TRBD1 (5 bases). Per the germline V gene, CDR1 is SNHLY and CDR2 is FYNNEI. Trimming removed 6 bases from V and 6 bases from J, with 14 bases in between. This CDR3 region has 13 residues. CDR3 in DNA: TGTGCCAGCAGAGAGCAGGGAGGGGATGGCTACACCTTC. Translating gives CASREQGGDGYTF.

Note on this clone: Because the CDR3's place on the DNA is in doubt, the DNA is left out and the CDR3 is given as listed by TCRdb. V gene TRBV9 combines with J gene TRBJ1-2. In germline, CDR1 is SGDLS, CDR2 YYNGEE. The CDR3 totals 12 residues, both ends included. CDR3 amino acids: CASSVGGGAITF.

The rearrangement joins TRBV4-1 to TRBJ1-1, with a possible D match to TRBD1 (5 bases). Trimming took 3 bases from V and 2 from J, leaving 13 bases between them. CDR3 size: 15 residues. Germline V gene sequence: CDR1 MGHRA, CDR2 YSYEKL. The DNA of the CDR3 is TGCGCCAGCAGCCAGGCAGGGTTTGCTAACACTGAAGCTTTCTTT. Amino acid sequence: CASSQAGFANTEAFF.

V gene TRBV29-1 combines with J gene TRBJ2-3; 7 bases fit TRBD1. V trimming: 0 bases; J trimming: 5 bases; junction bases outside the gene matches: 11. From germline, CDR1 is SQVTM and CDR2 ANQGSEA. This CDR3 is built from 16 residues. CDR3 nucleotides: TGCAGCGTTGAAGATTCTTTAAGACAGGGAAGAGATACGCAGTATTTT. It is translated as CSVEDSLRQGRDTQYF.